The rows below give T cell receptor beta chains drawn from one sample of a study of blood T cell repertoires in COVID-19. Some clones are missing from TCRdb's copy, which holds only in-frame ones; the method was immunoSEQ multiplex PCR. This sample has approximately 220,000 clones; roughly 80% occur once, and the top ten carry roughly 8%. What was sequenced was peripheral blood. Receptors originate from a woman older than 75 with acute or convalescent COVID-19. CDR3s include the opening cysteine and the closing phenylalanine or tryptophan. Fields, in order: J gene, V gene, D gene, clone size, CDR3 DNA, CDR3 protein. The D gene is left open where the match is weak. Expanded clones are given a class, and other clones once, few, many or no size at all.

J: TRBJ2-3
V: TRBV25-1
D: .
size: .
DNA: TGTGCCAGCAGTGAGGTGGCATTCACAGATACGCAGTATTTT
CDR3: CASSEVAFTDTQYF

J: TRBJ1-2
V: TRBV19
D: TRBD1
size: .
DNA: TGTGCCAGTAGCCCTGGGACAGGGGCCGGCTATGGCTACACCTTC
CDR3: CASSPGTGAGYGYTF

J: TRBJ2-7
V: TRBV5-1
D: .
size: .
DNA: TGCGCCAGCAGCTTAATAAGGACCGCGGGTTACTACGAGCAGTACTTC
CDR3: CASSLIRTAGYYEQYF

J: TRBJ2-7
V: TRBV29-1
D: TRBD1
size: .
DNA: TGCAGCGTTGGGGACAGGTCCCTTACCTACGAGCAGTACTTC
CDR3: CSVGDRSLTYEQYF

J: TRBJ1-2
V: TRBV5-1
D: .
size: few
DNA: TGCGCCAGCAGCTTAGACGGGGTCCCCTATGGCTACACCTTC
CDR3: CASSLDGVPYGYTF

J: TRBJ1-2
V: TRBV6-5
D: .
size: once
DNA: TGTGCCAGCAGTTACCCACCCGGCAGGGGCAGCTATGGCTACACCTTC
CDR3: CASSYPPGRGSYGYTF

J: TRBJ2-2
V: TRBV7-9
D: TRBD1
size: .
DNA: TGTGCCAGCAGCTTCACCGGGACAGGGGGTTTGACCGGGGAGCTGTTTTTT
CDR3: CASSFTGTGGLTGELFF

J: TRBJ1-6
V: TRBV5-1
D: TRBD1
size: .
DNA: TGCGCCAGCAGCTTGGCCGGGACAGGTAATTCACCCCTCCACTTT
CDR3: CASSLAGTGNSPLHF

J: TRBJ2-2
V: TRBV5-5
D: TRBD2
size: few
DNA: TGTGCCAGCAGCTGGCGGGGGGGTGCGGACACCGGGGAGCTGTTTTTT
CDR3: CASSWRGGADTGELFF

J: TRBJ2-2
V: TRBV7-8
D: .
size: .
DNA: TGTGCCAGCAGCCCCAGAGGGGGAGAATGGACCGGGGAGCTGTTTTTT
CDR3: CASSPRGGEWTGELFF

J: TRBJ2-3
V: TRBV29-1
D: TRBD2
size: .
DNA: TGCAGCGTTGAAGTCAGGACTAGCGGGAGGTGGAGGGCAGATACGCAGTATTTT
CDR3: CSVEVRTSGRWRADTQYF

J: TRBJ2-5
V: TRBV6-5
D: TRBD1
size: .
DNA: TGTGCCAGCAGTCCCATAGGGGGCGGCAAAGAGACCCAGTACTTC
CDR3: CASSPIGGGKETQYF

J: TRBJ2-7
V: TRBV5-5
D: .
size: .
DNA: TGTGCCAGCAGCTTGGTTACCTTCCGAAACGGGAACTACGAGCAGTACTTC
CDR3: CASSLVTFRNGNYEQYF

J: TRBJ2-5
V: TRBV7-2
D: TRBD2
size: .
DNA: TGTGCCAGCAGCTTCGGGCGGGGGGGAGAGACCCAGTACTTC
CDR3: CASSFGRGGETQYF

J: TRBJ2-2
V: TRBV5-1
D: .
size: once
DNA: TGCGCCAGCAGCCTAGATCGAGCGGAAAAGACCGCGAACACCGGGGAGCTGTTTTTT
CDR3: CASSLDRAEKTANTGELFF

J: TRBJ2-2
V: TRBV4-1
D: .
size: few
DNA: TGCGCCAGCAGCCTGCTCAGGGGAACCGGGGAGCTGTTTTTT
CDR3: CASSLLRGTGELFF

J: TRBJ2-7
V: TRBV19
D: TRBD1
size: few
DNA: TGTGCCAGTAGCAAGGACAGGGAGAGCTACGAGCAGTACTTC
CDR3: CASSKDRESYEQYF

J: TRBJ1-2
V: TRBV10-3
D: .
size: .
DNA: TGTGCCATCAGTGATCAGGGTCTTGGCTACACCTTC
CDR3: CAISDQGLGYTF

J: TRBJ1-5
V: TRBV6-4
D: TRBD1
size: .
DNA: TGTGCCAGCAGTGAGACAGGGATCAATCAGCCCCAGCATTTT
CDR3: CASSETGINQPQHF

J: TRBJ2-1
V: TRBV7-2
D: .
size: once
DNA: TGTGCCAGCAGCATCCCCCTAGGGGAGGGGGGCAATGAGCAGTTCTTC
CDR3: CASSIPLGEGGNEQFF

J: TRBJ1-2
V: TRBV12-3/TRBV12-4
D: .
size: once
DNA: TGTGCCACCTCCCGGTCGCGGAACTATGGCTACACCTTC
CDR3: CATSRSRNYGYTF

J: TRBJ1-1
V: TRBV6-5
D: TRBD1
size: .
DNA: TGTGCCAGCAGTTACTTAGCAGGGGGCACTGAAGCTTTCTTT
CDR3: CASSYLAGGTEAFF

J: TRBJ1-4
V: TRBV5-1
D: TRBD1
size: few
DNA: TGCGCCAGCAGACCCGGGACAGGGGGCGAAGGGGAAAAACTGTTTTTT
CDR3: CASRPGTGGEGEKLFF

J: TRBJ1-1
V: TRBV29-1
D: .
size: .
DNA: TGCAGCGTCACAGGGACGGTCGGCAATTTAGCTTTCTTT
CDR3: CSVTGTVGNLAFF

J: TRBJ1-4
V: TRBV7-2
D: TRBD1
size: .
DNA: TGTGCCAGCAGCCCCGGGACAGGGGGTGCTGAAAAACTGTTTTTT
CDR3: CASSPGTGGAEKLFF

J: TRBJ1-4
V: TRBV18
D: TRBD1
size: .
DNA: TGTGCCAGCGCCAGGGGGGAAAATGAAAAACTGTTTTTT
CDR3: CASARGENEKLFF

J: TRBJ1-4
V: TRBV25-1
D: TRBD1
size: .
DNA: TGTGCCAGCAGTGACCCCGGGACAGGGGGTGAAAAACTGTTTTTT
CDR3: CASSDPGTGGEKLFF